This is a list of T cell receptor beta chains from one sample in a study of cytomegalovirus exposure and HLA in healthy donors. Sequencing was performed with immunoSEQ multiplex PCR; in TCRdb, only in-frame clones are kept and a portion is missing. This table has about 180,000 clones, around 70% appearing once. The source material was PBMCs. These receptors were obtained from a male donor in good health and CMV-seronegative. Each CDR3 is given with its conserved first and last residue. The D gene is left open where the match is weak.

D | V | CDR3
TRBD2 | TRBV10-3 | CAITPGGRYEQYF
TRBD1 | TRBV2 | CASPPVDRGLAYEQYF
- | TRBV7-8 | CATTRRGGNEQFF
- | TRBV7-9 | CASGGGTHLSPLHF
- | TRBV18 | CASSPFSRINEKLFF
- | TRBV28 | CASSRGWGDTIYF
TRBD1 | TRBV11-2 | CASSSRRGTGTTTYEQYF
TRBD1 | TRBV29-1 | CSVEGRDRGFGYTF
- | TRBV28 | CASSLYRLQETQYF
TRBD1 | TRBV2 | CASTGQGADTQYF
- | TRBV6-6 | CASSYNPSYNEQFF
TRBD1 | TRBV5-6 | CASSWTGGEWFDVLTF
TRBD2 | TRBV7-3 | CASSLRKVGRALWNEQFF
TRBD1 | TRBV10-3 | CAISESGQGQETQYF
- | TRBV30 | CAWSNKQGDSGYTF
- | TRBV7-2 | CASTNQGSNEKLFF
TRBD2 | TRBV27 | CASSLRRETGELFF
- | TRBV19 | CASSPGGYGYTF
- | TRBV28 | CASSLGGVYEKLFF
- | TRBV30 | CAWSIQTYEQYF